Below are 20 T cell receptor beta chains sequenced from a single sample in a study of long-term antiretroviral therapy in people with HIV. It was version v3.0 of the immunoSEQ assay that was run at survey level. Profiled with immunoSEQ multiplex PCR; TCRdb holds only in-frame clones, not every one. The data contain 25,000 to 30,000 clones, about four fifths of them singletons. Sequencing used unsorted PBMCs, obtained 0.4 years after starting antiretroviral therapy. The receptors were gathered from a man aged 18 to 30 with HIV.

This clone was picked up one time. The chain combines TRBV6-6 with TRBJ1-1, with TRBD1 identical over 7 bases. CDR1 and CDR2 (germline): MNHNY, SVGAGI (reference sequence). The CDR3 sequence is 11 residues long. V gave up 11 bases and J gave up 11 bases; unmatched junction bases: 11. The DNA for the CDR3 is TGTGCCGGACGACAGGGCGGGAGCGCTTTCTTT. Its translation: CAGRQGGSAFF.

The J gene is TRBJ1-2, the V gene TRBV5-6, with a weak D call TRBD1 (5 bases). The CDR3 has 14 residues. The germline V and J ends were trimmed by 1 base and 4 bases, with 11 bases remaining between them. Germline CDR1 SGHDT, CDR2 YYEEEE. The CDR3 sequence: CASSLRGAGYGYTF. Written as DNA, the CDR3 is TGTGCCAGCAGCTTGCGGGGCGCAGGCTATGGCTACACCTTC.

The rearrangement links TRBV5-6 to TRBJ1-1; no clear D. V was clipped by 2 bases and J by 1 base, with 6 bases between them. The CDR3 is made up of 13 amino acids. CDR1 and CDR2 from the germline V gene are SGHDT and YYEEEE. CDR3 sequence (DNA): TGTGCCAGCAGCTTCGCGGGGAACACTGAAGCTTTCTTT. The encoded protein is CASSFAGNTEAFF.

This clone was seen more than once but under ten times. The chain is built from TRBV14 and TRBJ2-7, with TRBD1 identical over 9 bases. Germline V CDR1 and CDR2: SGHDN, FVKESK. The V segment lost 2 bases and the J segment 2 bases; nucleotides outside the gene matches: 4. This CDR3 region has 15 residues. The CDR3 reads CASSQLGTGTYEQYF. The CDR3 region has the DNA TGTGCCAGCAGCCAATTAGGGACAGGGACCTACGAGCAGTACTTC.

The V and J genes are TRBV27 and TRBJ2-1, with 12 bases fitting TRBD1. CDR3 length equals 14 residues. Germline values: CDR1 MNHEY, CDR2 SMNVEV (reference sequence). V trimming: 4 bases; J trimming: 9 bases; junction bases outside the gene matches: 4. In DNA, the CDR3 is TGTGCCAGCAGTTCCGGGACAGGGGGCGGTGAGCAGTTCTTC. It is translated as CASSSGTGGGEQFF.

J is TRBJ1-1 and V is TRBV27; TRBD1 might be the D (6 bases). The CDR3 loop spans 14 amino acids. V was clipped by 5 bases and J by 3 bases, with 13 bases between them. The germline CDR1 and CDR2 sequences are MNHEY and SMNVEV (reference sequence). CDR3 loop: CASSLIRGDTEAFF. The CDR3 DNA follows: TGTGCCAGCAGTCTCATCAGGGGCGACACTGAAGCTTTCTTT.

This rearrangement joins TRBV7-2 to TRBJ2-1; 9 nucleotides match TRBD2. The CDR3 sequence is 17 residues long. Germline V lookup: CDR1 SGHTA, CDR2 FQGNSA. After removal of 5 bases from V and 3 bases from J, the junction contained 11 bases not matched to a gene. In DNA form, the CDR3 reads TGTGCCAGCAGCGAGAGGGGCGGGAGGGCCGACTACAATGAGCAGTTCTTC. Its protein is CASSERGGRADYNEQFF. The full variable domain, its missing parts supplied by reference TRBV7-2 and TRBJ2-1, is GAGVSQSPSNKVTEKGKDVELRCDPISGHTALYWYRQSLGQGLEFLIYFQGNSAPDKSGLPSDRFSAERTGGSVSTLTIQRTQQEDSAVYLCASSERGGRADYNEQFFGPGTRLTVL.

The chain joins TRBV5-1 to TRBJ2-3, with 14 bases matching TRBD2. In germline, CDR1 is SGHRS, CDR2 YFSETQ. The CDR3 spans 19 residues. With V trimmed by 2 bases and J by 5 bases, 13 bases remained unmatched. As DNA, the CDR3 is TGCGCCAGCAGCTTTCTCGGGACTAGCGGGGGCCTTCGGGGAGATACGCAGTATTTT. It specifies CASSFLGTSGGLRGDTQYF.

The V call is TRBV6-5, the J call TRBJ1-1, with D unclear. CDR1 MNHEY and CDR2 SVGAGI come from the germline V gene. This CDR3 spans 14 amino acids. The V end was cut by 2 bases, the J end by 1 base, with 8 bases between. The CDR3 coding sequence is TGTGCCAGCAGTTACGCTACAGAGAACACTGAAGCTTTCTTT. Translated, it gives CASSYATENTEAFF.

This sequence joins TRBV28 and TRBJ2-7, with a weak D call TRBD1 (5 bases). Germline CDR1 MDHEN, CDR2 SYDVKM. The length of the CDR3 is 17 residues. V gave up 6 bases and J gave up 0 bases, with 21 bases separating them. CDR3 coding DNA: TGTGCCAGCAGCTTCCCCGAAGACAGCCAAATCTCCTACGAGCAGTACTTC. Translated: CASSFPEDSQISYEQYF. Full variable domain (missing parts from reference TRBV28 and TRBJ2-7): DVKVTQSSRYLVKRTGEKVFLECVQDMDHENMFWYRQDPGLGLRLIYFSYDVKMKEKGDIPEGYSVSREKKERFSLILESASTNQTSMYLCASSFPEDSQISYEQYFGPGTRLTVT.

This clone came up a few times. This sequence joins TRBV5-6 and TRBJ1-1; D is ambiguous. The V gene's germline CDR1 is SGHDT and CDR2 YYEEEE. V was clipped by 2 bases and J by 1 base, with 9 bases between them. This CDR3 spans 14 amino acids. CDR3 residues: CASSFADGNTEAFF. In DNA, the CDR3 is TGTGCCAGCAGCTTCGCCGACGGGAACACTGAAGCTTTCTTT.

The rearrangement uses TRBV5-6 and TRBJ2-1, with D perhaps TRBD2 (5 bases). This CDR3 spans 16 amino acids. CDR1 is SGHDT, CDR2 YYEEEE, per germline. Trimming took 1 base from V and 0 from J, leaving 11 bases between them. CDR3 bases: TGTGCCAGCAGCTTGTTGAGGGCTGGCTCCTACAATGAGCAGTTCTTC. Translation gives CASSLLRAGSYNEQFF.

This chain links TRBV7-2 with TRBJ1-2; a possible D gene is TRBD1 (5 bases). V was trimmed by 10 bases and J by 0 bases, leaving 12 bases between them. Germline CDR1 is SGHTA and CDR2 is FQGNSA. The CDR3 runs 13 residues. DNA of the CDR3: TGTGCCACCCCCAGGGTCCCTAACTATGGCTACACCTTC. It encodes CATPRVPNYGYTF. The full variable domain, rest sourced from reference TRBV7-2 and TRBJ1-2, is GAGVSQSPSNKVTEKGKDVELRCDPISGHTALYWYRQSLGQGLEFLIYFQGNSAPDKSGLPSDRFSAERTGGSVSTLTIQRTQQEDSAVYLCATPRVPNYGYTFGSGTRLTVV.

The rearrangement joins TRBV28 to TRBJ2-7; maybe TRBD2 (6 bases). The germline CDR1 and CDR2 sequences are MDHEN and SYDVKM. Trimming took 2 bases from V and 4 from J, leaving 6 bases between them. The CDR3 covers 12 residues. The DNA of the CDR3 is TGTGCCAGCAGTTTAGGGGGGTACGAGCAGTACTTC. It encodes CASSLGGYEQYF.

This clone turned up a few times. CDR3 nucleotide sequence: TGTGCCAGTAGTTCCCAAGGGATCAGTTTGAACACTGAAGCTTTCTTT. This translates into CASSSQGISLNTEAFF. This rearrangement joins TRBV19 to TRBJ1-1; D unresolved. Germline CDR1 is LNHDA and CDR2 is SQIVND (reference sequence). V was shortened by 5 bases and J by 0 bases, with 16 bases between the two germline ends. The CDR3 sequence is 16 residues long. Filled out from reference TRBV19 and TRBJ1-1, the complete variable domain reads DGGITQSPKYLFRKEGQNVTLSCEQNLNHDAMYWYRQDPGQGLRLIYYSQIVNDFQKGDIAEGYSVSREKKESFPLTVTSAQKNPTAFYLCASSSQGISLNTEAFFGQGTRLTVV.

In nucleotides, the CDR3 is TGTGCCAGCAGCCCTTCCTACGAGCAGTACTTC. Its protein product is CASSPSYEQYF. V is TRBV7-5 and J is TRBJ2-7; TRBD2 reflects the table's D call only, with no check against the DNA. TRBV7-5 is deemed a pseudogene. This CDR3 spans 11 amino acids.

This clone was observed a single time. This CDR3 reads CASSYSGSGVYEQYF. The CDR3 bases are TGTGCCAGCAGTTACTCCGGTTCAGGGGTTTACGAGCAGTACTTC. The V and J genes are TRBV6-5 and TRBJ2-7; the D gene is possibly TRBD1 (6 bases). The V gene's germline CDR1 is MNHEY and CDR2 SVGAGI. The V end lost 0 bases, the J end lost 4 bases, and 13 bases lay between the germline ends. The CDR3 is 15 amino acids.

J is TRBJ2-5 and V is TRBV19, with a tentative D call TRBD1 (5 bases). The CDR3 is 13 residues long. The germline CDR1 and CDR2 sequences are LNHDA and SQIVND (reference sequence). V was clipped by 6 bases and J by 2 bases, with 10 bases between them. The CDR3 protein is CASRVTAQETQYF. The CDR3 nucleotides are TGTGCCAGTAGGGTGACAGCGCAAGAGACCCAGTACTTC.

The chain has TRBV5-4 and TRBJ1-1; possible D gene TRBD1, 5 bases. Germline V gene lookup returns CDR1 SGHNT and CDR2 YYREEE (reference sequence). V lost 4 bases and J 3 bases, leaving 22 bases between the germline ends. There are 17 residues in the CDR3. CDR3 bases: TGTGCCAGCAGCCTTAGCATCTCGGGGTTGGGGGACACTGAAGCTTTCTTT. Translation gives CASSLSISGLGDTEAFF.

The chain uses TRBV6-4 and TRBJ2-2, with D possibly matching TRBD2 (5 bases). The V gene lost 0 bases and the J gene lost 4 bases, with 9 bases spanning the gap. Germline values: CDR1 MRHNA, CDR2 SNTAGT. The CDR3 has 15 residues. The CDR3 DNA reads as TGTGCCAGCAGTGACTCGAGTCGGGGCACCGGGGAGCTGTTTTTT. Translated: CASSDSSRGTGELFF.